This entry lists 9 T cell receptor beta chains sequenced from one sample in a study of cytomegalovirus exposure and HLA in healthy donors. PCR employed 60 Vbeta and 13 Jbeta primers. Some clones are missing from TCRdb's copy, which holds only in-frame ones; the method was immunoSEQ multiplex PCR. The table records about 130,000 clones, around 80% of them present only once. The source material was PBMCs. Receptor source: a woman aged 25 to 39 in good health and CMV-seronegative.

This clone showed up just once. The CDR3 loop reads CAISENEAYGYTF. CDR3 in DNA: TGTGCCATCAGTGAGAATGAAGCTTATGGCTACACCTTC. V and J are TRBV10-3 and TRBJ1-2; D gene uncertain. The ends were cut back, 2 bases at V and 5 bases at J, with 9 bases in the middle. The germline CDR1 and CDR2 sequences are ENHRY and SYGVKD. This CDR3 has 13 amino acids.

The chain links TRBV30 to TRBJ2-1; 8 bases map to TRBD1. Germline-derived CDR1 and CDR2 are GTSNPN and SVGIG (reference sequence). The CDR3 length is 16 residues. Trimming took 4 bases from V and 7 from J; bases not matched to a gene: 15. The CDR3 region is CAWIVPGQGSGNEQFF. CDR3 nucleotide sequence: TGTGCCTGGATTGTCCCCGGACAGGGATCGGGAAATGAGCAGTTCTTC.

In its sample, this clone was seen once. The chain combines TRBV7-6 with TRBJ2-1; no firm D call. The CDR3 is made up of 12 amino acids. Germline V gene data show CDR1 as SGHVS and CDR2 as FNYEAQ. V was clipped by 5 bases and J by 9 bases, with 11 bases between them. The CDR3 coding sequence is TGTGCCAGCAGCCTGTGGGCCAGTGAGCAGTTCTTC. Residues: CASSLWASEQFF.

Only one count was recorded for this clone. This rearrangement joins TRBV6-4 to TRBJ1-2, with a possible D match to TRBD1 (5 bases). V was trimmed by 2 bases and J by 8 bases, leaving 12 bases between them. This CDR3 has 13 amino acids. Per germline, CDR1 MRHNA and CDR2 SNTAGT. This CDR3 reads CASSDGDSGGYTF. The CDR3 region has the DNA TGTGCCAGCAGTGACGGGGACTCGGGGGGCTACACCTTC.

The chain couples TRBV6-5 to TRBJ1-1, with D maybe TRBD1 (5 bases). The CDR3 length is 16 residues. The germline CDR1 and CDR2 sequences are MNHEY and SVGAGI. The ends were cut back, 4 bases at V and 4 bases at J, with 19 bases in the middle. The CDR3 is CASSSLGWGESTEAFF. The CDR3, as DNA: TGTGCCAGCAGTTCCCTCGGGTGGGGGGAATCCACTGAAGCTTTCTTT.

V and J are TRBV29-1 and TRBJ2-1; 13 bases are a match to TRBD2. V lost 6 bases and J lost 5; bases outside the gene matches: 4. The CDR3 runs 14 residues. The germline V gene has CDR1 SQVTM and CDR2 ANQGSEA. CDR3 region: CSVAGTSGNNEQFF. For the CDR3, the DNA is TGCAGCGTAGCCGGGACTAGCGGGAACAATGAGCAGTTCTTC.

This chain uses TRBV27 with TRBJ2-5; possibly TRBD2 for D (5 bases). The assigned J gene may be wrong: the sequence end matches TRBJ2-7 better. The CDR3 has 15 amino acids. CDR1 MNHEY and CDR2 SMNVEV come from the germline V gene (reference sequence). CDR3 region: CASSLDYRSSYEQYF. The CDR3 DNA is TGTGCCAGCAGTTTAGACTACCGGAGCTCCTACGAGCAGTACTTC.

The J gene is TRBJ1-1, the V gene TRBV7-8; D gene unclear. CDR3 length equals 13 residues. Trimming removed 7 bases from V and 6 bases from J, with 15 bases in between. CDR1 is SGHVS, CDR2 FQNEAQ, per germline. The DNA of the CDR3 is TGTGCCAGCAATATTCGGGGATCCTCTGAAGCTTTCTTT. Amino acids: CASNIRGSSEAFF.

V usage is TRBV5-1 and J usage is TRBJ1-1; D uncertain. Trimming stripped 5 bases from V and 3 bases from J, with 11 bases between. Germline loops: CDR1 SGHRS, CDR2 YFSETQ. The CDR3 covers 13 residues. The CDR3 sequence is CASRVTPDTEAFF. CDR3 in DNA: TGCGCCAGCAGGGTTACACCAGACACTGAAGCTTTCTTT.